What follows are 2 T cell receptor beta chains derived from one specimen sequenced in a study of T cell clones after liver transplantation. Clones were sequenced by immunoSEQ multiplex PCR, and TCRdb holds only the in-frame ones, with some missing. In the table there are tens of thousands of clones, about 82% of which are singletons. Sequences were derived from CD4+ T cells from blood, sampled approximately 3.5 years after liver transplant. These receptor sequences come from a human patient who received a liver transplant. Some T cells may be supplied by the graft donor.

This clone appeared a single time. The chain is built from TRBV5-1 and TRBJ1-1, with D hard to call. The V end was cut by 0 bases, the J end by 4 bases, with 7 bases between. The CDR3 has 13 residues. Germline V gene lookup returns CDR1 SGHRS and CDR2 YFSETQ. This CDR3 reads CASSLGLGTEAFF. Here the CDR3 DNA reads TGCGCCAGCAGCTTGGGACTAGGCACTGAAGCTTTCTTT.

The chain combines TRBV28 with TRBJ2-2; D uncertain. The V end was cut by 11 bases, the J end by 7 bases, with 26 bases between. CDR3 length equals 16 residues. CDR1 is MDHEN and CDR2 is SYDVKM in the germline V gene. CDR3 region: CAGTLLSYPRVGELFF. The CDR3 DNA reads as TGTGCCGGCACCCTTCTTTCCTACCCCCGGGTCGGGGAGCTGTTTTTT.